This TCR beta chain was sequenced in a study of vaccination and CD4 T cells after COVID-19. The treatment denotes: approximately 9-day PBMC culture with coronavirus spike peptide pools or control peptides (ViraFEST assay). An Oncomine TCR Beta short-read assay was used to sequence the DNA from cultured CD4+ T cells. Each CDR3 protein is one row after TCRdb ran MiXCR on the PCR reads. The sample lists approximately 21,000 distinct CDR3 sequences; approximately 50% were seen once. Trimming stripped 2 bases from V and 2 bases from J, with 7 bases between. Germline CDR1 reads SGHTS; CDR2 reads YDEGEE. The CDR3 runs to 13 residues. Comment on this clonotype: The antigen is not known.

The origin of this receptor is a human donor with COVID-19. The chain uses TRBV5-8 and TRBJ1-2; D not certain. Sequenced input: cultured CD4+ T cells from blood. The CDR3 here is CASSFGQNYGYTF. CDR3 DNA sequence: TGTGCCAGCAGCTTCGGGCAGAACTATGGCTACACCTTC.